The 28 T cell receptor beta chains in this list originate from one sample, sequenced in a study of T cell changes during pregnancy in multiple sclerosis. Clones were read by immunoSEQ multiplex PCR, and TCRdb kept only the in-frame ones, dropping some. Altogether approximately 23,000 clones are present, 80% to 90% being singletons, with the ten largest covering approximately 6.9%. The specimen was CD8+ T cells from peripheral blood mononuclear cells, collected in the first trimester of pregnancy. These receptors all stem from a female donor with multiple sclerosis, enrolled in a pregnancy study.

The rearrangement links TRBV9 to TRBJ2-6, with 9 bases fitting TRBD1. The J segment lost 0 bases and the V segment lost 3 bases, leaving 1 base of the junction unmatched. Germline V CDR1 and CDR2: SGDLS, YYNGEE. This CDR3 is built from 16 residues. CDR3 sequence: CASSGQGDSGANVLTF. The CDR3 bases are TGTGCCAGCAGCGGACAGGGGGACTCTGGGGCCAACGTCCTGACTTTC.

CDR3 residues: CASSLLSGSYEQYF. DNA for the CDR3: TGTGCCAGCAGTTTACTTAGCGGGAGCTACGAGCAGTACTTC. This chain links TRBV27 with TRBJ2-7; the match to TRBD2 covers 9 bases. The germline gives CDR1 MNHEY, CDR2 SMNVEV (reference sequence). CDR3 length: 14 residues. Trimming took 2 bases from V and 3 from J; bases not matched to a gene: 2.

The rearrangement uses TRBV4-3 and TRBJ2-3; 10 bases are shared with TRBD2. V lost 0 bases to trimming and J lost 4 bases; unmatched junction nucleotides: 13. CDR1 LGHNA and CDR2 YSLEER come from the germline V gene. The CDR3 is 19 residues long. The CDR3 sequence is CASSQDSLSAGGPSDTQYF. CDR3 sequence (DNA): TGCGCCAGCAGCCAAGATTCCCTCTCAGCGGGAGGGCCCTCAGATACGCAGTATTTT.

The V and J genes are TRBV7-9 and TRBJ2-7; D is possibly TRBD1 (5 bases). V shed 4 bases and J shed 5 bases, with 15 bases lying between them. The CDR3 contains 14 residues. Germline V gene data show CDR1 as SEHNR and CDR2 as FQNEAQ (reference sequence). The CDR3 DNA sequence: TGTGCCAGCAGCTCAGGGCTGAAAAATAACGAGCAGTACTTC. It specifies CASSSGLKNNEQYF.

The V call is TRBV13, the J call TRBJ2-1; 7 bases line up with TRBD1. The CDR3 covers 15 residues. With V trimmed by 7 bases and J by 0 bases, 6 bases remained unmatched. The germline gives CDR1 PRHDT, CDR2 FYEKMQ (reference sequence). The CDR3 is CASTQGDSSYNEQFF. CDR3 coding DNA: TGTGCCAGCACCCAGGGGGATTCCTCCTACAATGAGCAGTTCTTC.

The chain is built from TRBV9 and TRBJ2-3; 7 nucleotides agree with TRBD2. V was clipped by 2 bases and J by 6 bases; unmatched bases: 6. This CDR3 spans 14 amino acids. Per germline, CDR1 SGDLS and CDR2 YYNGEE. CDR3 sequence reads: CASSVGSGRDTQYF. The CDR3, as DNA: TGTGCCAGCAGCGTGGGTAGCGGGCGGGATACGCAGTATTTT. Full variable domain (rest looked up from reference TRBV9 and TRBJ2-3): DSGVTQTPKHLITATGQRVTLRCSPRSGDLSVYWYQQSLDQGLQFLIQYYNGEERAKGNILERFSAQQFPDLHSELNLSSLELGDSALYFCASSVGSGRDTQYFGPGTRLTVL.

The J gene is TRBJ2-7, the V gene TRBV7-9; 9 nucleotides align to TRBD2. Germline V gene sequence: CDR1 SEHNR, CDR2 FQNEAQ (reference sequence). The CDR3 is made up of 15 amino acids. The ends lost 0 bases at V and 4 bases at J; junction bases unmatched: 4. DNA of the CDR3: TGTGCCAGCAGCTTAGCTAGCGGGAGCACTTACGAGCAGTACTTC. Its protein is CASSLASGSTYEQYF.

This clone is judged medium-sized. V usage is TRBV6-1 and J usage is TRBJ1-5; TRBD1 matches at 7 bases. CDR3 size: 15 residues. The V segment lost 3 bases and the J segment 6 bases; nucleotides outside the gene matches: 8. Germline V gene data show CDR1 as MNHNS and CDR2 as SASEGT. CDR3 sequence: CASSEGQGGGQPQHF. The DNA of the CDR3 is TGTGCCAGCAGTGAGGGGCAGGGGGGCGGTCAGCCCCAGCATTTT.

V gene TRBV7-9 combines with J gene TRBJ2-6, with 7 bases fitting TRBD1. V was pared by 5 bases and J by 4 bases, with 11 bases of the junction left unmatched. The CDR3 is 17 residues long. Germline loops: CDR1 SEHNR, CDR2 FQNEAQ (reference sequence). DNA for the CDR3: TGTGCCAGCAGCCCAAGGGACAGCGAGGACGGGGCCAACGTCCTGACTTTC. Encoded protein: CASSPRDSEDGANVLTF.

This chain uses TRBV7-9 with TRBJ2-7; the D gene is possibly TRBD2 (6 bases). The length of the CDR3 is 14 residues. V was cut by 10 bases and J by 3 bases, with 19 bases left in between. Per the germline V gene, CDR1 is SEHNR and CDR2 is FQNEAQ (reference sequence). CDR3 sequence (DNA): TGTGCCACAGAAACCATTAGCGGCAGCTACGAGCAGTACTTC. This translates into CATETISGSYEQYF.

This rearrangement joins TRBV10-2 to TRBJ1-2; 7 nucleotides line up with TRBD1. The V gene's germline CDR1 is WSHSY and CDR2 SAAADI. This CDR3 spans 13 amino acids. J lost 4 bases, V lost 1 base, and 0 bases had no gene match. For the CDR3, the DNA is TGCGCCAGCAGTGAGTGGGACAGCTATGGCTACACCTTC. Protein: CASSEWDSYGYTF.

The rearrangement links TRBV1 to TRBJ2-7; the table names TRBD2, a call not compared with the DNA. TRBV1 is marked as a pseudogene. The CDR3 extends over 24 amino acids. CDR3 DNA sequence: TGCACCAGCAGCCAAGACCTGATAAGGGGTACCGGGACTAGCGGGAGGACCAGCTCCTACGAGCAGTACTTC. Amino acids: CTSSQDLIRGTGTSGRTSSYEQYF.

CDR3 protein: CASSLSPGETQYF. DNA for the CDR3: TGTGCCAGCAGTTTATCCCCCGGGGAGACCCAGTACTTC. The rearrangement uses TRBV27 and TRBJ2-5; no clear D. Looked up from germline, CDR1 is MNHEY and CDR2 is SMNVEV (reference sequence). There are 13 residues in the CDR3. Trimming pared 0 bases from V and 5 bases from J, leaving 7 bases between.

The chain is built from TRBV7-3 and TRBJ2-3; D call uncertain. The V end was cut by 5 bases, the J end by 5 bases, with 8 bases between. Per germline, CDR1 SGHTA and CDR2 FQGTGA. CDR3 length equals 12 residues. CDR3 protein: CASSPLGDTQYF. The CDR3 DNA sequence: TGTGCCAGCAGCCCTCTAGGAGATACGCAGTATTTT.

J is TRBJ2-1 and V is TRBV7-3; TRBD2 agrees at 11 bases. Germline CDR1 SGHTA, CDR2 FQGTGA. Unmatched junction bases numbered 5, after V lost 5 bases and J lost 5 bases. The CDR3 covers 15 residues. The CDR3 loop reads CASSHLAGGNNEQFF. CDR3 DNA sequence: TGTGCCAGCAGCCATCTAGCGGGAGGTAACAATGAGCAGTTCTTC.

The CDR3: CAWSLGPYEQYF. As DNA, the CDR3 is TGTGCCTGGAGTCTAGGTCCCTACGAGCAGTACTTC. V gene TRBV30 combines with J gene TRBJ2-7; D not certain. The CDR3 extends over 12 amino acids. The germline V gene has CDR1 GTSNPN and CDR2 SVGIG (reference sequence). The germline V and J ends were trimmed by 2 bases and 2 bases, with 7 bases remaining between them.

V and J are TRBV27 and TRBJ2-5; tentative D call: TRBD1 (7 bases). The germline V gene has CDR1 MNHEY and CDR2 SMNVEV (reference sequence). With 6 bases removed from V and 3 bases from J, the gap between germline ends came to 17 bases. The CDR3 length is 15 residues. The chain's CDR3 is CASRTYSRGEETQYF. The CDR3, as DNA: TGTGCCAGCAGAACCTACTCCAGGGGGGAAGAGACCCAGTACTTC.

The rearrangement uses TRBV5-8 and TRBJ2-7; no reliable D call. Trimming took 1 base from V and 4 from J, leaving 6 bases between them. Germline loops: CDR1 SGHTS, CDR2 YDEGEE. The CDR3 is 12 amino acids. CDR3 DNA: TGTGCCAGCAGCTTGAATTATTACGAGCAGTACTTC. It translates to CASSLNYYEQYF.

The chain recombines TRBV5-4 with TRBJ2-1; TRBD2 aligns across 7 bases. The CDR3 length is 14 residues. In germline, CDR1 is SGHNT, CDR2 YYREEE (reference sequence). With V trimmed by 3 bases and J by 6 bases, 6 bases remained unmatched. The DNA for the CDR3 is TGTGCCAGCAGCTCGTCAGCGGGAATCAATGAGCAGTTCTTC. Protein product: CASSSSAGINEQFF.

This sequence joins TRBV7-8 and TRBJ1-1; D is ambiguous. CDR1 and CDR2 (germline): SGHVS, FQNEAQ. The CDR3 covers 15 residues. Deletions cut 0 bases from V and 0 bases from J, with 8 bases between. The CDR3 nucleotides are TGTGCCAGCAGCTTAGCGTGGCTCTTGAACACTGAAGCTTTCTTT. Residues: CASSLAWLLNTEAFF.

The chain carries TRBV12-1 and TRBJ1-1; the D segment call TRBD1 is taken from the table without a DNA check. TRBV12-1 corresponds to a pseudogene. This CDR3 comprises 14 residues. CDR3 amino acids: CASSADRVNTEAFF. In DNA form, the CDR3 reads TGTGCCAGCAGCGCCGACAGGGTGAACACTGAAGCTTTCTTT.

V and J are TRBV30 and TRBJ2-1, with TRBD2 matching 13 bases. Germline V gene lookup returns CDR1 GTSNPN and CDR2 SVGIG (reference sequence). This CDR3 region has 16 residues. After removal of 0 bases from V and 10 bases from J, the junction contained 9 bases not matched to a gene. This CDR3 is CAWSVRRTSGSGEQFF. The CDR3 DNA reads TGTGCCTGGAGTGTACGAAGGACTAGCGGGAGCGGGGAGCAGTTCTTC.

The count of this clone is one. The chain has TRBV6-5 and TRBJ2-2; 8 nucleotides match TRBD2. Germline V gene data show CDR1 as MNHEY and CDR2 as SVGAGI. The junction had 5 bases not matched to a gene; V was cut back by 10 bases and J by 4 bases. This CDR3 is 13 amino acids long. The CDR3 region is CATYSGSTGELFF. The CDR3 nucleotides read TGTGCCACCTACAGCGGGAGCACCGGGGAGCTGTTTTTT.

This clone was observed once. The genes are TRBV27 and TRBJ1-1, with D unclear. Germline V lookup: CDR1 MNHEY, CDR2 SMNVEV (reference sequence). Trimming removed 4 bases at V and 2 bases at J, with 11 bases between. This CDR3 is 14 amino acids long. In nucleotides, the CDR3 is TGTGCCAGCAGTTCGGGGTGGGGAAACACTGAAGCTTTCTTT. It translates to CASSSGWGNTEAFF.

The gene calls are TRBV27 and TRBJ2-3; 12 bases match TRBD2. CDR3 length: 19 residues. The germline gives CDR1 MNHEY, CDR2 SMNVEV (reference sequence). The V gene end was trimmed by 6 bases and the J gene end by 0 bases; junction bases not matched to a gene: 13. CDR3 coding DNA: TGTGCCAGCAGGCCGCTTTGGCTAGCGGGAGGGACTAGCACAGATACGCAGTATTTT. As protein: CASRPLWLAGGTSTDTQYF.

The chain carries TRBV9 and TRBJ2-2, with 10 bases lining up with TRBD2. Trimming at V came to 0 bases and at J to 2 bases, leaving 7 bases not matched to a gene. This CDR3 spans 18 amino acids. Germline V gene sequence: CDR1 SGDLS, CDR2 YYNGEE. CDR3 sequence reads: CASSVGQREGLNTGELFF. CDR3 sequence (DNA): TGTGCCAGCAGCGTAGGTCAGCGGGAGGGCCTAAACACCGGGGAGCTGTTTTTT.

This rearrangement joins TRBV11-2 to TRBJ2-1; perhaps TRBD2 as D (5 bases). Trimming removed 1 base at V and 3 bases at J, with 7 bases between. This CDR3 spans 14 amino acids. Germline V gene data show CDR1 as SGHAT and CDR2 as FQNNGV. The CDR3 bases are TGTGCCAGCAGCTTAGTTACTAGCTACAATGAGCAGTTCTTC. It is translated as CASSLVTSYNEQFF.

CDR3 sequence (DNA): TGCGCCAGCAGCCAAGATATCGGAACAGCCTCCTACAATGAGCAGTTCTTC. It translates to CASSQDIGTASYNEQFF. This chain joins TRBV4-3 and TRBJ2-1; D is undetermined. The CDR3 runs 17 residues. The V gene lost 0 bases and the J gene lost 0 bases, with 12 bases spanning the gap. Germline CDR1 is LGHNA and CDR2 is YSLEER.